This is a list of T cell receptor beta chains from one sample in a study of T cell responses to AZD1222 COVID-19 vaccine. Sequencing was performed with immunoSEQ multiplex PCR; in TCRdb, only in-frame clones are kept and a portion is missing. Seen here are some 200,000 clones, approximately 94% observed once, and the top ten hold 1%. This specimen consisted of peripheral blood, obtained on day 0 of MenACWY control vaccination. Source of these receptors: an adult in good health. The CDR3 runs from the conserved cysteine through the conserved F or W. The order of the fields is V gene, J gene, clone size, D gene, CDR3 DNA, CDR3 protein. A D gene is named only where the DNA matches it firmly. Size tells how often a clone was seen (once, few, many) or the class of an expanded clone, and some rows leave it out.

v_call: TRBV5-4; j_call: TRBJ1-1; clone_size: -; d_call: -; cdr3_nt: TGTGCCAGCAGTTTCCGGGACACTACTGAAGCTTTCTTT; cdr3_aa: CASSFRDTTEAFF
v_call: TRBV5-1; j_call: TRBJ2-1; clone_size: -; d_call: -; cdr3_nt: TGCGCCAGCTACCCGCGGGAATCCTACAATGAGCAGTTCTTC; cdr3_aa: CASYPRESYNEQFF
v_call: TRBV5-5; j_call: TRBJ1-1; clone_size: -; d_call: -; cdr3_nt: TGTGCCAGCAGCCAACTTCCCGGAGGGGCTTTCTTT; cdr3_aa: CASSQLPGGAFF
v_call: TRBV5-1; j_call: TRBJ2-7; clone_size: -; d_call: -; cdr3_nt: TGCGCCAGCAGCTTGGGACAGGAGATTGTCTACGAGCAGTACTTC; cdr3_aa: CASSLGQEIVYEQYF
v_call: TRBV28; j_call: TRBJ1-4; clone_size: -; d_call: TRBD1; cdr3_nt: TGTGCCAGCAGTTCGACAGGGAGTATCGAAAAACTGTTTTTT; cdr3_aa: CASSSTGSIEKLFF
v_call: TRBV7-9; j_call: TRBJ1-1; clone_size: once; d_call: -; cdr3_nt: TGTGCCAGCAGCATGGGAGGGGGGAACACTGAAGCTTTCTTT; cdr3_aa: CASSMGGGNTEAFF
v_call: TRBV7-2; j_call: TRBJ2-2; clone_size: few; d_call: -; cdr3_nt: TGTGCCAGCAGCGCCCAACCCCCAGGACACACCGGGGAGCTGTTTTTT; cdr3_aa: CASSAQPPGHTGELFF
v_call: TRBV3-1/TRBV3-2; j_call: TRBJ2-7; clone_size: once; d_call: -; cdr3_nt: TGTGCCAGCAGCCACGCATACGAGCAGTACTTC; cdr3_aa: CASSHAYEQYF
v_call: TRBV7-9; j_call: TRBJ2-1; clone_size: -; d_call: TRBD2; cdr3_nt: TGTGCCAGCGTCGGGGGGTCCTACAATGAGCAGTTCTTC; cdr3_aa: CASVGGSYNEQFF
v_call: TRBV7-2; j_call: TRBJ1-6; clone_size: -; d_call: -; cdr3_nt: TGTGCCAGCAGCTCTACCCCGGGGGGTTCACCCCTCCACTTT; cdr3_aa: CASSSTPGGSPLHF
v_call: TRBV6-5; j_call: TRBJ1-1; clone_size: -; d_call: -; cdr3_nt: TGTGCCAGCAGTTACGGTTGGGGGACGAGTGTAGCTTTCTTT; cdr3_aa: CASSYGWGTSVAFF
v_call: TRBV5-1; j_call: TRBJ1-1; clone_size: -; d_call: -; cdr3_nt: TGCGCCAGCAGTTCGACAGGCGCCGTTGATGAAGCTTTCTTT; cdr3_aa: CASSSTGAVDEAFF
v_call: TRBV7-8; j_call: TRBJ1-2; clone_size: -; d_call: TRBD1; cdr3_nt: TGTGCCAGCAGCAGGCGAGACAGGGGCTCTGGCTACACCTTC; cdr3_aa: CASSRRDRGSGYTF
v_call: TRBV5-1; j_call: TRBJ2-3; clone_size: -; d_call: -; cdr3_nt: TGCGCCAGCAGCTTGGGCGCCTTAAGGGAAGATACGCAGTATTTT; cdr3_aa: CASSLGALREDTQYF
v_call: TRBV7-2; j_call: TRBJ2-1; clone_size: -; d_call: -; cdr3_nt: TGTGCCAGCAGCTTCAGTAGCCGCTCCTACAATGAGCAGTTCTTC; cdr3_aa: CASSFSSRSYNEQFF
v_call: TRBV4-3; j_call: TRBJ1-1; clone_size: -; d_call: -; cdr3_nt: TGCGCCAGCAGCCCCACCGGGGAGGGTACTGAAGCTTTCTTT; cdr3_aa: CASSPTGEGTEAFF
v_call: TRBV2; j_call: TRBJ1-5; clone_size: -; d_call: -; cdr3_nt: TGTGCCAGCAGCCGGACAGAATATTATCAGCCCCAGCATTTT; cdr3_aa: CASSRTEYYQPQHF
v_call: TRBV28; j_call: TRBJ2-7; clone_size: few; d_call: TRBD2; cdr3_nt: TGTGCCAGCAGTTTCAGCGGGGTCCTCTCCTACGAGCAGTACTTC; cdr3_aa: CASSFSGVLSYEQYF
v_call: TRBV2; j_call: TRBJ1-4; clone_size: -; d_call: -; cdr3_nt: TGTGCCAGCGGAGGAGAAGCTAATGAAAAACTGTTTTTT; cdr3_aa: CASGGEANEKLFF
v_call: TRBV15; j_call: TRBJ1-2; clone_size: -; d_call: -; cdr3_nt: TGTGCCACCAGCAGAGATTTAGGGAGCTATGGCTACACCTTC; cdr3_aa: CATSRDLGSYGYTF
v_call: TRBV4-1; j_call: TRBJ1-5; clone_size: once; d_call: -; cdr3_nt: TGCGCCAGCAGCCGAAAAAAAGGACAGTTTGGTCAGCCCCAGCATTTT; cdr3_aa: CASSRKKGQFGQPQHF
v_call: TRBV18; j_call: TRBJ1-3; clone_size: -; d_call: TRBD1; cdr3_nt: TGTGCCAGCTCACCGAACAGGGGTTTGCGGTCTGGAAACACCATATATTTT; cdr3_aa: CASSPNRGLRSGNTIYF
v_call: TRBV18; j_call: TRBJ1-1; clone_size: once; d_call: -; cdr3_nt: TGTGCCAGCTCACCCAGGAACATTGAAGCTTTCTTT; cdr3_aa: CASSPRNIEAFF
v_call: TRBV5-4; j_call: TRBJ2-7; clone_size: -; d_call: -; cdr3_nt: TGTGCCAGCAGCTTGGCCCACAACAGAGATCCCTACGAGCAGTACTTC; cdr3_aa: CASSLAHNRDPYEQYF
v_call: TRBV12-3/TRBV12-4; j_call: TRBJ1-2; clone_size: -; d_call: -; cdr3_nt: TGTGCCAGCAGTTTAGCGTATGGCTACACCTTC; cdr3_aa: CASSLAYGYTF
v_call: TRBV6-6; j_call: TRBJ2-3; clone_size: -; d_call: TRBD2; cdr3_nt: TGTGCCAGCAGTTACCCTAGCGGCAAGGGCGCAGATACGCAGTATTTT; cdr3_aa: CASSYPSGKGADTQYF
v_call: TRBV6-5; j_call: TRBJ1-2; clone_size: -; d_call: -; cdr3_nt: TGTGCCAGCAGACCCTCAGAGAAAAACTATGGCTACACCTTC; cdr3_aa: CASRPSEKNYGYTF
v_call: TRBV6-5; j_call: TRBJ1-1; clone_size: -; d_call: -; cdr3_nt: TGTGCCAGCAACGGTGGGCAGACCATTCGGACTGAAGCTTTCTTT; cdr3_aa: CASNGGQTIRTEAFF
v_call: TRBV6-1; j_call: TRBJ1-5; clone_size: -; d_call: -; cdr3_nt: TGTGCCAGCAGTGAAGGTGCAGGCGTTAGCAATCAGCCCCAGCATTTT; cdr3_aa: CASSEGAGVSNQPQHF
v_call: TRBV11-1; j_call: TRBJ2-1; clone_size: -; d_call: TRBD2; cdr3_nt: TGTGCCAGCAGCGCCGGGACTAGCGGGGGCAATGAGCAGTTCTTC; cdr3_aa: CASSAGTSGGNEQFF
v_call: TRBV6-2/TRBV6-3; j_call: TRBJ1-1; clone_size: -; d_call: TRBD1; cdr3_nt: TGTGCCAGCAGCTTCGGACAGGGGGGCACTGAAGCTTTCTTT; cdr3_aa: CASSFGQGGTEAFF